This TCR beta chain stems from a study of cytomegalovirus exposure and HLA in healthy donors. The CDR3 spans 16 residues. The V gene's germline CDR1 is SGHTA and CDR2 FQGTGA. Trimming pared 1 base from V and 6 bases from J, leaving 19 bases between. 60 Vbeta and 13 Jbeta primers were used in PCR. The table came from immunoSEQ multiplex PCR; TCRdb's copy has only in-frame clones and leaves some out. The sample includes roughly 150,000 clones, roughly three quarters of them seen just once. The receptor was derived from a man in his 60s in good health and CMV-seronegative. The rearrangement uses TRBV7-3 and TRBJ2-7, with TRBD1 as a possible D gene (7 bases). The source material was PBMCs. CDR3 sequence reads: CASSLSRETGRREQYF. The DNA of the CDR3 is TGTGCCAGCAGCTTAAGTCGAGAGACAGGGAGGCGCGAGCAGTACTTC.